This TCR beta chain came from a study of T cells in Graves' hyperthyroidism and ophthalmopathy. Points from the study as a whole: Blood samples included most of the expanded thyroid clonotypes exceeding 0.001.

Newly diagnosed patients aged 18 to 65 had hyperthyroidism of under 2 months' duration. This CDR3 region has 19 residues. V was pared by 4 bases and J by 0 bases, with 16 bases of the junction left unmatched. CDR1 is DFQATT and CDR2 is SNEGSKA in the germline V gene (reference sequence). This clonotype was recorded many times. Its antigen is unidentified. The source material, RNA transcripts, was used to amplify TCR beta CDR3 regions. HTBI primers were used for first-round RT-PCR of the TCR CDR3. MiXCR was run by TCRdb on the multiplex PCR reads, yielding one entry per CDR3 protein. The table shows some 560,000 distinct CDR3 sequences, with 14% occurring only once.

This sequence was found in a woman aged 40 to 50 with Graves' hyperthyroidism. The chain has TRBV20-1 and TRBJ1-3; TRBD1 matches at 9 bases. The sequencing input was blood. The CDR3 loop reads CSATPGAGQGGLSGNTIYF. CDR3 nucleotide sequence: TGCAGTGCTACACCAGGGGCGGGACAGGGAGGACTCTCTGGAAACACCATATATTTT.